Listed below are T cell receptor beta chains from one sample, sequenced in a study of blood T cell repertoires in COVID-19. The assay was immunoSEQ multiplex PCR, and TCRdb's table has in-frame clones only and misses some. Of almost 400,000 clones in the sample, around 92% were seen once. The sample comprised PBMCs or T cells enriched from blood (not recorded which). The receptors derive from a woman aged 25 to 39 who had recovered from COVID-19. Both conserved end residues are part of each CDR3. The D gene is left open where the match is weak. Some rows mark clone size as missing; the rest say once, few, many or name a class of expanded clone.

d_call: .; clone_size: .; v_call: TRBV9; j_call: TRBJ1-2; cdr3_nt: TGTGCCAGCAGCGTAGCTTTAAGACCGGAGTATGGCTACACCTTC; cdr3_aa: CASSVALRPEYGYTF
d_call: .; clone_size: .; v_call: TRBV11-3; j_call: TRBJ2-7; cdr3_nt: TGTGCCAGCAGCCAAGCACGGGGATCCGAAGTATACGAGCAGTACTTC; cdr3_aa: CASSQARGSEVYEQYF
d_call: TRBD1; clone_size: .; v_call: TRBV9; j_call: TRBJ2-2; cdr3_nt: TGTGCCAGCAGACTGGGACAGTCAAACACCGGGGAGCTGTTTTTT; cdr3_aa: CASRLGQSNTGELFF
d_call: TRBD1; clone_size: .; v_call: TRBV27; j_call: TRBJ1-1; cdr3_nt: TGTGCCAGCAGTACAGGGGGCAGCGGGAACACTGAAGCTTTCTTT; cdr3_aa: CASSTGGSGNTEAFF
d_call: TRBD1; clone_size: .; v_call: TRBV7-9; j_call: TRBJ2-7; cdr3_nt: TGTGCCAGCAGCCCCGGACAGGGCGGCTACGAGCAGTACTTC; cdr3_aa: CASSPGQGGYEQYF
d_call: TRBD2; clone_size: once; v_call: TRBV10-3; j_call: TRBJ2-5; cdr3_nt: TGTGCCATCAGTGACCCGGGCGGGAAGGGAACCGGGGGGGAGACCCAGTACTTC; cdr3_aa: CAISDPGGKGTGGETQYF
d_call: .; clone_size: once; v_call: TRBV6-2/TRBV6-3; j_call: TRBJ1-2; cdr3_nt: TGTGCCAGCAGTTCGGGTGGCTATGGCTACACCTTC; cdr3_aa: CASSSGGYGYTF
d_call: .; clone_size: .; v_call: TRBV5-1; j_call: TRBJ1-5; cdr3_nt: TGCGCCAGCAGCGAGACAGATTATAGCAATCAGCCCCAGCATTTT; cdr3_aa: CASSETDYSNQPQHF
d_call: .; clone_size: .; v_call: TRBV7-9; j_call: TRBJ2-7; cdr3_nt: TGTGCCAGCAGCTTCTCCGACGTCTTCCGCGGGCAGTACTTC; cdr3_aa: CASSFSDVFRGQYF
d_call: TRBD1; clone_size: .; v_call: TRBV6-5; j_call: TRBJ2-7; cdr3_nt: TGTGCCAGCAGCCGCCCCGACAGGGGGGCCTACGAGCAGTACTTC; cdr3_aa: CASSRPDRGAYEQYF
d_call: TRBD1; clone_size: once; v_call: TRBV7-9; j_call: TRBJ2-7; cdr3_nt: TGTGCCAGCGTCACCCCCGGGACAGGGGCCTACGAGCAGTACTTC; cdr3_aa: CASVTPGTGAYEQYF
d_call: TRBD1; clone_size: .; v_call: TRBV19; j_call: TRBJ1-5; cdr3_nt: TGTGCCAGTAGTCCATCGCGGGGACAGGGAGGGGATCAGCCCCAGCATTTT; cdr3_aa: CASSPSRGQGGDQPQHF
d_call: .; clone_size: few; v_call: TRBV7-3; j_call: TRBJ2-7; cdr3_nt: TGTGCCAGCAGCGCCCTGGCTTCGGGCGAGCAGTACTTC; cdr3_aa: CASSALASGEQYF
d_call: .; clone_size: few; v_call: TRBV29-1; j_call: TRBJ1-2; cdr3_nt: TGCAGCGTTGAAGATCTCCGGTACTATGGCTACACCTTC; cdr3_aa: CSVEDLRYYGYTF
d_call: .; clone_size: .; v_call: TRBV4-1; j_call: TRBJ1-3; cdr3_nt: TGCGCCAGCAGCCCCTCTTGGGAGGGAGGTTCTGGAAACACCATATATTTT; cdr3_aa: CASSPSWEGGSGNTIYF
d_call: .; clone_size: .; v_call: TRBV5-4; j_call: TRBJ1-2; cdr3_nt: TGTGCCAGCAGCTTGGGCGGGGGCTATGGCTACACCTTC; cdr3_aa: CASSLGGGYGYTF
d_call: TRBD1; clone_size: .; v_call: TRBV4-2; j_call: TRBJ1-6; cdr3_nt: TGTGCCAGCAGCCAAAAAAGTGACAGGGGAGGCTCACCCCTCCACTTT; cdr3_aa: CASSQKSDRGGSPLHF
d_call: .; clone_size: .; v_call: TRBV4-3; j_call: TRBJ2-2; cdr3_nt: TGCGCCAGCAGCCAAGATGAACTAGTTCCCGGGGAGCTGTTTTTT; cdr3_aa: CASSQDELVPGELFF
d_call: TRBD1; clone_size: .; v_call: TRBV5-6; j_call: TRBJ2-3; cdr3_nt: TGTGCCAGCAGCGCCGGGACAGGGTTCCTCTCAGATACGCAGTATTTT; cdr3_aa: CASSAGTGFLSDTQYF
d_call: TRBD2; clone_size: once; v_call: TRBV11-2; j_call: TRBJ2-3; cdr3_nt: TGTGCCAGCAGCCCATGGGCTAGCGGAGCCACAGATACGCAGTATTTT; cdr3_aa: CASSPWASGATDTQYF
d_call: TRBD1; clone_size: .; v_call: TRBV14; j_call: TRBJ2-7; cdr3_nt: TGTGCCAGCAGCCAAGAAACAGGGGGCGGTCCTCGAACCTACGAGCAGTACTTC; cdr3_aa: CASSQETGGGPRTYEQYF
d_call: TRBD2; clone_size: once; v_call: TRBV28; j_call: TRBJ2-7; cdr3_nt: TGTGCCAGCAGTGGAGCGGGAGCGGGGGAGCAGTACTTC; cdr3_aa: CASSGAGAGEQYF
d_call: TRBD1; clone_size: .; v_call: TRBV11-2; j_call: TRBJ1-5; cdr3_nt: TGTGCCAGCAGCTTAGATGACAGGGGCGGGGGATATATACATCAGCCCCAGCATTTT; cdr3_aa: CASSLDDRGGGYIHQPQHF
d_call: TRBD2; clone_size: .; v_call: TRBV24-1; j_call: TRBJ2-5; cdr3_nt: TGTGCCACCAGTGATTTGGGGCGGGAGGGGCAAGAGACCCAGTACTTC; cdr3_aa: CATSDLGREGQETQYF
d_call: .; clone_size: .; v_call: TRBV2; j_call: TRBJ2-7; cdr3_nt: TGTGCCAGCAGTTGGGCAGGGTCATACGAGCAGTACTTC; cdr3_aa: CASSWAGSYEQYF
d_call: TRBD2; clone_size: .; v_call: TRBV7-2; j_call: TRBJ2-7; cdr3_nt: TGTGCCAGCAGCTTAGGTAGCGGGCGCTTGGACTACGAGCAGTACTTC; cdr3_aa: CASSLGSGRLDYEQYF
d_call: .; clone_size: .; v_call: TRBV28; j_call: TRBJ2-1; cdr3_nt: TGTGCCAGCGCTGAGCGGGCAGATTACAATGAGCAGTTCTTC; cdr3_aa: CASAERADYNEQFF
d_call: .; clone_size: .; v_call: TRBV19; j_call: TRBJ2-1; cdr3_nt: TGTGCCAGTAGTATATATTACAGAAACTACAATGAGCAGTTCTTC; cdr3_aa: CASSIYYRNYNEQFF
d_call: .; clone_size: few; v_call: TRBV7-2; j_call: TRBJ2-7; cdr3_nt: TGTGCCAGCAGCTTATCCAGTCCTGGTCCCTACGAGCAGTACTTC; cdr3_aa: CASSLSSPGPYEQYF
d_call: TRBD1; clone_size: once; v_call: TRBV18; j_call: TRBJ1-4; cdr3_nt: TGTGCCAGCTCACCGCTGGGACAGGGGTACGAAAAACTGTTTTTT; cdr3_aa: CASSPLGQGYEKLFF
d_call: TRBD1; clone_size: .; v_call: TRBV19; j_call: TRBJ1-1; cdr3_nt: TGTGCCAGCAAAGACAGGGCCAGTTCTTTCACTGAAGCTTTCTTT; cdr3_aa: CASKDRASSFTEAFF
d_call: TRBD2; clone_size: .; v_call: TRBV5-1; j_call: TRBJ2-1; cdr3_nt: TGCGCCAGCAGCTTGGGTTTTTCAGCGGGGGCGACCTCCTACAATGAGCAGTTCTTC; cdr3_aa: CASSLGFSAGATSYNEQFF
d_call: TRBD1; clone_size: .; v_call: TRBV10-2; j_call: TRBJ1-5; cdr3_nt: TGCGCCAGCAGGGACAGGGGGCTAAACAGCAATCAGCCCCAGCATTTT; cdr3_aa: CASRDRGLNSNQPQHF